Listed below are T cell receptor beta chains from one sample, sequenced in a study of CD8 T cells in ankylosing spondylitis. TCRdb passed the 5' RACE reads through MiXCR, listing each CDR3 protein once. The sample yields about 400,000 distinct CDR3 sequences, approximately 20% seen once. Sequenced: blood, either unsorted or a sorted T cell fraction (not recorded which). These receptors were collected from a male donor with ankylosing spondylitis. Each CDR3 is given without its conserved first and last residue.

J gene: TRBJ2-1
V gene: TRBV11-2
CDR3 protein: ASSSYYRVSTNEQF

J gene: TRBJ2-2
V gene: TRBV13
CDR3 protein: ASSPPVGFNTGELF

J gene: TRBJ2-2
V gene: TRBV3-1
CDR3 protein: ASSQTTNTGELF

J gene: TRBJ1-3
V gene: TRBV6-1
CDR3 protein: ASSITGASSGNTIY

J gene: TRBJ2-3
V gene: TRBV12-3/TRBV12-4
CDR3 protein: ASRPSGTDTQY

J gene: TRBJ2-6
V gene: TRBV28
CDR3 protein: ASGGQGHSGANVLT

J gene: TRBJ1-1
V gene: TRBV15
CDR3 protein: ATSGLTGGYTEAF

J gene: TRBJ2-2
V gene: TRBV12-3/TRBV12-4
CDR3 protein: ASSHATENTGELF

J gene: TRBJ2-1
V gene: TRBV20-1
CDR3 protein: SAFPGLAGTTMKQF

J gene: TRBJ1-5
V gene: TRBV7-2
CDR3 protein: ASSLGGGRNNQPQH

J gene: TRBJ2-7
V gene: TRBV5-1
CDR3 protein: ASSITSGSYEQY

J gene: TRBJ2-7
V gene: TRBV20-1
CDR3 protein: SATPFDGRISYEQY

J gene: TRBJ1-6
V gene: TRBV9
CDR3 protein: ASSEQGGADSPLH

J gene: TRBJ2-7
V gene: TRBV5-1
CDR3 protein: ASSPRPGGEQY

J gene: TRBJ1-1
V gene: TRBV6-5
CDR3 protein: ASSHRTDEAF

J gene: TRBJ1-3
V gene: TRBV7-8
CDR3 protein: ASSLWTWDGNTIY

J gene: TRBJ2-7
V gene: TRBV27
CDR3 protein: ASSTTGAQYEQY

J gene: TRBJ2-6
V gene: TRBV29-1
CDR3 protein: SVAVSGANVLT

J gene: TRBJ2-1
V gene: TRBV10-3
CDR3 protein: AISDYNEQF

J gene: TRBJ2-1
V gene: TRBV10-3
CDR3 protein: AISDYGSERGTGEQF

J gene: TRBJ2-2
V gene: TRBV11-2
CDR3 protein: ASSLPSDTGELF

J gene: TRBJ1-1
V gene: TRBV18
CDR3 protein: ASSPGIWGTEAF

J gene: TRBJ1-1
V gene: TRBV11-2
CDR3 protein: ASSLAYEAF